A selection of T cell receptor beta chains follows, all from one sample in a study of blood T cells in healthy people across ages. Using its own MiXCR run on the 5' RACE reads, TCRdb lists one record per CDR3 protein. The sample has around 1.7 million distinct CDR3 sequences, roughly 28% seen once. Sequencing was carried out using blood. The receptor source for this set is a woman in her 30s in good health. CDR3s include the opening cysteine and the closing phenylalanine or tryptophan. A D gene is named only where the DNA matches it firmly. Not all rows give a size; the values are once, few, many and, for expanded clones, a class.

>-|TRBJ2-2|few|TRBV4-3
TGCGCCAGCAGCCTCTGGGGGGATACAGGCACCGGGGAGCTGTTTTTT
CASSLWGDTGTGELFF
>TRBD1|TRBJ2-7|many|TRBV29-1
TGCAGCGTTGCGAGGCAGGGGGCTGGAGAGCAGTACTTC
CSVARQGAGEQYF
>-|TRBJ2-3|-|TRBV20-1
TGCAGTGCTAGAGTATCCGACGAGAGCACAGATACGCAGTATTTT
CSARVSDESTDTQYF
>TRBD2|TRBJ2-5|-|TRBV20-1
TGCAGTGCTCTAGCGGGGGCCTCGGAGACCCAGTACTTC
CSALAGASETQYF
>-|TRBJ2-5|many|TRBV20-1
TGCAGTGCGCCGGGGCTGCCCAGCGAGACCCAGTACTTC
CSAPGLPSETQYF
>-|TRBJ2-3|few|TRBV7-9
TGTGCCAGCAGCTTCGCCGGACCTTACACAGATACGCAGTATTTT
CASSFAGPYTDTQYF
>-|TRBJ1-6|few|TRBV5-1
TGCGCCAGCAGCCGTACGGGGGCCACCTATAATTCACCCCTCCACTTT
CASSRTGATYNSPLHF
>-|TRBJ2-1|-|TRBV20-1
TGCAGTGCTAGAGATAGGGGTAGCAGTGAGCAGTTCTTC
CSARDRGSSEQFF
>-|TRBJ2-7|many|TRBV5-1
TGCGCCAGCAGCTTGGGGCCGGGGGAGCAGTACTTC
CASSLGPGEQYF
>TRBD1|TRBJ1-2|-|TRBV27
TGTGCCAGCAGCTGGACAGGAGGCTACACCTTC
CASSWTGGYTF